These T cell receptor beta chains were read from a single sample in a study of blood T cell repertoires in COVID-19. Using immunoSEQ multiplex PCR, the repertoire was profiled, and TCRdb retains in-frame clones only, with some absent. The data show 150,000 to 200,000 clones, with about 83% seen just once and approximately 0.88% held by the top ten. Input material: peripheral blood. These TCRs come from a woman younger than 30 who had recovered from COVID-19. CDR3s include the opening cysteine and the closing phenylalanine or tryptophan. D genes are given only for firm matches. Size is omitted from some rows. Given values are once, few, many or a class for expanded clones.

CASTRGQLLSPLHF	TGTGCCAGCACCCGGGGACAGTTACTTTCACCCCTCCACTTT	-	TRBV6-5	TRBD1	TRBJ1-6
CASSYSAGGLYEQYF	TGTGCCAGCAGCTACTCAGCGGGGGGCCTCTACGAGCAGTACTTC	few	TRBV11-2	TRBD2	TRBJ2-7
CASSRGLAGSDTQYF	TGTGCCAGCAGCAGGGGACTAGCGGGGTCAGATACGCAGTATTTT	-	TRBV9	TRBD2	TRBJ2-3
CASSQDRLGDEKLFF	TGTGCCAGCAGCCAAGACAGGCTAGGGGATGAAAAACTGTTTTTT	-	TRBV3-1/TRBV3-2	-	TRBJ1-4
CASSQDGRDTEAFF	TGCGCCAGCAGCCAAGACGGCAGGGACACTGAAGCTTTCTTT	-	TRBV4-3	-	TRBJ1-1
CASSPTGYGRSEKLFF	TGTGCCAGCTCCCCAACAGGGTACGGCAGATCGGAAAAACTGTTTTTT	-	TRBV18	-	TRBJ1-4
CASSLGTSGRGPGANVLTF	TGTGCCAGCAGCTTAGGGACTAGCGGGAGGGGCCCTGGGGCCAACGTCCTGACTTTC	-	TRBV7-6	TRBD2	TRBJ2-6
CASSQSLDSNTEAFF	TGCGCCAGCAGCCAATCACTTGACAGTAACACTGAAGCTTTCTTT	-	TRBV4-3	-	TRBJ1-1
CASSLGARDSSPLHF	TGCGCCAGCAGCTTGGGGGCCAGGGACAGTTCACCCCTCCACTTT	-	TRBV5-1	TRBD1	TRBJ1-6
CASSQDSRVGNGYTF	TGCGCCAGCAGCCAAGATTCGAGGGTGGGCAATGGCTACACCTTC	few	TRBV4-3	-	TRBJ1-2
CASSQELVGGTDTQYF	TGTGCCAGCAGCCAAGAACTAGTGGGAGGCACAGATACGCAGTATTTT	-	TRBV3-1/TRBV3-2	-	TRBJ2-3
CASSGRTSGRKMEQFF	TGTGCCAGCAGCGGAAGGACTAGCGGGAGGAAAATGGAGCAGTTCTTC	-	TRBV9	TRBD2	TRBJ2-1
CASSSTSGANVLTF	TGTGCCAGCAGCTCTACCTCTGGGGCCAACGTCCTGACTTTC	-	TRBV5-4	-	TRBJ2-6
CASSPGLAIETQYF	TGTGCCAGCAGCCCCGGACTAGCGATAGAGACCCAGTACTTC	-	TRBV5-6	TRBD2	TRBJ2-5
CASSVGGTGFYGYTF	TGTGCCAGCAGCGTAGGGGGAACAGGGTTCTATGGCTACACCTTC	-	TRBV9	-	TRBJ1-2
CASSYSGEVNQPQHF	TGTGCCAGCAGTTACTCAGGGGAAGTCAATCAGCCCCAGCATTTT	-	TRBV6-6	-	TRBJ1-5
CATSDPQGMADTQYF	TGTGCCACCAGTGATCCCCAGGGGATGGCAGATACGCAGTATTTT	-	TRBV24-1	-	TRBJ2-3
CASKDMSNQPQHF	TGTGCCAGCAAAGACATGAGCAATCAGCCCCAGCATTTT	-	TRBV2	-	TRBJ1-5
CASSSLRTSVYNEQFF	TGTGCCAGCAGCTCCCTGAGGACTAGCGTATACAATGAGCAGTTCTTC	-	TRBV7-2	TRBD2	TRBJ2-1
CASSETKLYDEQFF	TGTGCCAGCAGTGAAACCAAGCTTTACGATGAGCAGTTCTTC	-	TRBV2	-	TRBJ2-1
CAISESRPLNTEAFF	TGTGCCATCAGTGAATCTAGGCCGTTGAACACTGAAGCTTTCTTT	once	TRBV10-3	-	TRBJ1-1
CASSTLGQGGYTF	TGTGCCAGCAGCACATTGGGCCAGGGGGGCTACACCTTC	once	TRBV2	-	TRBJ1-2
CASSSRGLAGAEQFF	TGTGCCAGCAGTTCCCGAGGACTAGCGGGAGCTGAGCAGTTCTTC	-	TRBV27	TRBD2	TRBJ2-1
CASSLDAADYGYTF	TGTGCCAGCAGCTTGGATGCGGCGGACTATGGCTACACCTTC	-	TRBV5-4	-	TRBJ1-2
CASSIRRDSGKLFF	TGTGCCAGCAGCATACGTCGGGACAGCGGAAAACTGTTTTTT	-	TRBV7-2	TRBD1	TRBJ1-4
CATSDLGQGSYEQYF	TGTGCCACCAGTGATTTGGGACAGGGTAGCTACGAGCAGTACTTC	-	TRBV24-1	TRBD1	TRBJ2-7
CSVVRGSGELFF	TGCAGCGTTGTACGCGGGTCCGGGGAGCTGTTTTTT	-	TRBV29-1	-	TRBJ2-2
CASSARAVSYEQYF	TGTGCCAGCAGCGCGAGGGCGGTATCCTACGAGCAGTACTTC	once	TRBV9	-	TRBJ2-7
CASSPLTGGREAFF	TGTGCCAGCTCACCACTGACAGGGGGACGTGAAGCTTTCTTT	-	TRBV18	TRBD1	TRBJ1-1
CASKGGGTGTGELFF	TGCGCCAGCAAAGGTGGAGGGACGGGCACCGGGGAGCTGTTTTTT	-	TRBV23-1	-	TRBJ2-2
CASSHPGTGRRDGYTF	TGTGCCAGCAGTCACCCCGGGACAGGGAGAAGGGATGGCTACACCTTC	-	TRBV6-2/TRBV6-3	TRBD1	TRBJ1-2
CASSERGARETQYF	TGTGCCAGCAGTGAGCGGGGGGCGAGGGAGACCCAGTACTTC	-	TRBV2	TRBD2	TRBJ2-5
CASRREGGYTF	TGTGCCAGCAGAAGGGAGGGTGGCTACACCTTC	few	TRBV12-3/TRBV12-4	-	TRBJ1-2
CASSLGGTGPPQETQYF	TGCGCCAGCAGCTTGGGGGGGACAGGGCCCCCCCAAGAGACCCAGTACTTC	-	TRBV5-1	TRBD1	TRBJ2-5
CASSLLPGKETQYF	TGCGCCAGCAGCTTATTGCCCGGGAAGGAGACCCAGTACTTC	few	TRBV5-1	-	TRBJ2-5
CASSTQSQGSTDTQYF	TGTGCCAGCAGTACTCAATCACAGGGAAGCACAGATACGCAGTATTTT	-	TRBV27	-	TRBJ2-3
CASSPPQSQGVAF	TGTGCCAGCTCACCCCCCCAGTCCCAGGGGGTCGCCTTC	-	TRBV18	TRBD1	TRBJ1-2
CASSGEGAGNEQFF	TGTGCCAGCAGTGGAGAGGGGGCGGGAAATGAGCAGTTCTTC	-	TRBV2	-	TRBJ2-1
CASSLSVWAPRVNYEQYF	TGCGCCAGCAGCCTCTCCGTATGGGCCCCCAGAGTTAATTACGAGCAGTACTTC	few	TRBV4-1	-	TRBJ2-7
CASKLAGGGNYEQYF	TGTGCCAGCAAACTGGCGGGCGGGGGGAACTACGAGCAGTACTTC	-	TRBV27	TRBD2	TRBJ2-7
CASSIGDRGSYEQYF	TGTGCCAGTAGTATTGGGGACAGGGGCTCCTACGAGCAGTACTTC	-	TRBV19	TRBD1	TRBJ2-7
CASSHRGPYQQETQYF	TGTGCCAGCAGCCACAGGGGGCCCTACCAACAAGAGACCCAGTACTTC	-	TRBV7-9	TRBD1	TRBJ2-5
CASSLGSGRGLTYTDTQYF	TGTGCCAGCAGCTTAGGGTCGGGTCGGGGACTAACCTACACAGATACGCAGTATTTT	once	TRBV7-2	TRBD2	TRBJ2-3
CASSWGQISNQPQHF	TGTGCCAGCAGCTGGGGACAGATTAGCAATCAGCCCCAGCATTTT	few	TRBV5-8	TRBD1	TRBJ1-5
CASSTRIAGVGETQYF	TGTGCCAGCAGCACCCGTATAGCGGGGGTGGGGGAGACCCAGTACTTC	-	TRBV7-6	TRBD2	TRBJ2-5
CASSSWGHPPGELFF	TGTGCCAGCAGCTCTTGGGGACACCCTCCCGGGGAGCTGTTTTTT	once	TRBV11-3	-	TRBJ2-2
CASMAASGNTIYF	TGTGCCAGCATGGCGGCGTCTGGAAACACCATATATTTT	-	TRBV28	-	TRBJ1-3
CASSGAGGAQTQYF	TGTGCCAGCAGCGGGGCCGGGGGGGCACAGACCCAGTACTTC	once	TRBV9	TRBD2	TRBJ2-5
CASSHSTVYGYTF	TGTGCCAGCAGCCATTCGACAGTTTATGGCTACACCTTC	-	TRBV14	-	TRBJ1-2
CASSPGDYLQETQYF	TGTGCCAGCTCACCAGGGGACTACCTCCAAGAGACCCAGTACTTC	-	TRBV18	TRBD2	TRBJ2-5
CASSLQGRNTEAFF	TGCGCCAGCAGCCTACAGGGGAGGAACACTGAAGCTTTCTTT	-	TRBV4-1	TRBD1	TRBJ1-1
CASSLSASGQETQYF	TGTGCCAGCAGCTTATCAGCTAGCGGACAAGAGACCCAGTACTTC	-	TRBV7-2	TRBD2	TRBJ2-5
CASRGSSGNTIYF	TGTGCCAGCAGAGGGAGCTCTGGAAACACCATATATTTT	-	TRBV6-6	-	TRBJ1-3
CASSLVRDRGHEQYF	TGTGCCAGCAGCTTAGTCCGGGACAGGGGCCACGAGCAGTACTTC	-	TRBV7-2	TRBD1	TRBJ2-7
CASRLPGQGSSSTDTQYF	TGTGCCAGCCGTCTTCCGGGACAGGGGAGTTCTAGCACAGATACGCAGTATTTT	-	TRBV2	TRBD1	TRBJ2-3
CASSQDYAGGTTDTQYF	TGCGCCAGCAGCCAAGATTACGCGGGGGGTACCACAGATACGCAGTATTTT	-	TRBV4-3	TRBD2	TRBJ2-3
CASSAAEAYGYTF	TGTGCCAGCAGCGCCGCCGAGGCCTATGGCTACACCTTC	many	TRBV9	-	TRBJ1-2